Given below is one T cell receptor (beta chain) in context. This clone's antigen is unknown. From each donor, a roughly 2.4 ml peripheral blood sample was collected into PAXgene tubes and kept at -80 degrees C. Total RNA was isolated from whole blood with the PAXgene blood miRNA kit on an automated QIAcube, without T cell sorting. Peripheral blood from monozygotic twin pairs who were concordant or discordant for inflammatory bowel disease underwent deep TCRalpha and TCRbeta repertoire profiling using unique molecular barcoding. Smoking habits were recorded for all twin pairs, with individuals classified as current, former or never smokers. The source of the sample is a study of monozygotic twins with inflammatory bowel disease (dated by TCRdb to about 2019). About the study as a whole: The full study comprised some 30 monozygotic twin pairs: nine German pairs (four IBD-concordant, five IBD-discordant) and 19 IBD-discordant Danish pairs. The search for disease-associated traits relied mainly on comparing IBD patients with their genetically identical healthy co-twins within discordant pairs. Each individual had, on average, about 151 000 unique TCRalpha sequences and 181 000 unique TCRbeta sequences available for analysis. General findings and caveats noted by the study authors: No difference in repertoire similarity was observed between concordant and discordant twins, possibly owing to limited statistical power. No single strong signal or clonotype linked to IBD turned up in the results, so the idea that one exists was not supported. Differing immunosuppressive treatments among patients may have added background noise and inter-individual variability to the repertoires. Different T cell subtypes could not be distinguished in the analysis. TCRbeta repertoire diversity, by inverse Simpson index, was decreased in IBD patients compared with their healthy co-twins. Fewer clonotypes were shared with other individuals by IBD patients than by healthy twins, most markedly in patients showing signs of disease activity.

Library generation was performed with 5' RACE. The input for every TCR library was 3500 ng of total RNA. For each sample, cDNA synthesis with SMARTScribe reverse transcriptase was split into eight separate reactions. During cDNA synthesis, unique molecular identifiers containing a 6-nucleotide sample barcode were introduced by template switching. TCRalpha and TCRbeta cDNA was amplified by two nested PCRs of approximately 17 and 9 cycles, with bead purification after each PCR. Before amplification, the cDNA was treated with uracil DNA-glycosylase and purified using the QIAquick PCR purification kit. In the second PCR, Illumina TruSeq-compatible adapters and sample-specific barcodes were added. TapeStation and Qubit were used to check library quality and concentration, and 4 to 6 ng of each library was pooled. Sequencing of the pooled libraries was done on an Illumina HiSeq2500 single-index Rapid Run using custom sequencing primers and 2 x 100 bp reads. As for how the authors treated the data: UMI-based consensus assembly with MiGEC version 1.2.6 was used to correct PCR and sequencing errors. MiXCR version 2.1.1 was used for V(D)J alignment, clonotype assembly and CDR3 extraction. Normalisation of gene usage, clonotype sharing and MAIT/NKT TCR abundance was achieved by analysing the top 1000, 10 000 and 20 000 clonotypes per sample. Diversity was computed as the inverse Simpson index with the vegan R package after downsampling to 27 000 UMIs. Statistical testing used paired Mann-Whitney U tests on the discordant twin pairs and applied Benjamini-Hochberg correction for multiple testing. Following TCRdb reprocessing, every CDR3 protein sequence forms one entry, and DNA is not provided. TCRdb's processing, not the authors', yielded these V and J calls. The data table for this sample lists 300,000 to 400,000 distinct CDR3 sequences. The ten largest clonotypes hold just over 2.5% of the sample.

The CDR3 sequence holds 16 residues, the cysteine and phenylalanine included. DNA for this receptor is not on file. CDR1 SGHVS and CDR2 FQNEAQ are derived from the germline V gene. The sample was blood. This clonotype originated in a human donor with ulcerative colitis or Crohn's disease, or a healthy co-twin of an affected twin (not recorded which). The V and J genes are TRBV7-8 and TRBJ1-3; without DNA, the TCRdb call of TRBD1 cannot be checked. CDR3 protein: CASSSGHLLSGNTIYF.